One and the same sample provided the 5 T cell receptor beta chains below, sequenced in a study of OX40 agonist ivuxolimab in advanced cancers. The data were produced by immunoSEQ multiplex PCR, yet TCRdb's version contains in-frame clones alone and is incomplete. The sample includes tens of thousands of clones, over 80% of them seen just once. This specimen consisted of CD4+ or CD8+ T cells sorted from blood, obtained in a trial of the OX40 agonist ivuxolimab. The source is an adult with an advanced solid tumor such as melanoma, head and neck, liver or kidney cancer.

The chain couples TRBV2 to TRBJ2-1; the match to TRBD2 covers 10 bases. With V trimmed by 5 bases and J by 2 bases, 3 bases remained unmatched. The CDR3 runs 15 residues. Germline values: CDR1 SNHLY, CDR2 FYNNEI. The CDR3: CASSRTSGTYNEQFF. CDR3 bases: TGTGCCAGCAGTCGGACTAGCGGAACCTACAATGAGCAGTTCTTC. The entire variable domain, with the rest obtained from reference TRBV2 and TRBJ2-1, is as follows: EPEVTQTPSHQVTQMGQEVILRCVPISNHLYFYWYRQILGQKVEFLVSFYNNEISEKSEIFDDQFSVERPDGSNFTLKIRSTKLEDSAMYFCASSRTSGTYNEQFFGPGTRLTVL.

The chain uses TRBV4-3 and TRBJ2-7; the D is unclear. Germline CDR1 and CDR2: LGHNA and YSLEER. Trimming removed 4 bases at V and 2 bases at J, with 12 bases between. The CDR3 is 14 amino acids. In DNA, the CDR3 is TGCGCCAGCAGCCCTACCCTCGGCGCCTACGAGCAGTACTTC. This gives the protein CASSPTLGAYEQYF.

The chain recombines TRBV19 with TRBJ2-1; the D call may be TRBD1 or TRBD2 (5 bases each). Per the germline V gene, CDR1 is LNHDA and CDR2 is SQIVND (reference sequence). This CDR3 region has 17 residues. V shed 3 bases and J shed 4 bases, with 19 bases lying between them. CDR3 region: CASSMGRDRVLYNEQFF. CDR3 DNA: TGTGCCAGTAGTATGGGCCGGGACCGAGTTCTATACAATGAGCAGTTCTTC.

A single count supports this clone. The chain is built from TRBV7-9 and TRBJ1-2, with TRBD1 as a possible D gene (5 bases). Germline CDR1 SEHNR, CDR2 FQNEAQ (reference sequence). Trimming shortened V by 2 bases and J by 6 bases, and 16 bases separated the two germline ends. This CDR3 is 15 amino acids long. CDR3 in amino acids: CASSLLWQGKNGYTF. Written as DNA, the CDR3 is TGTGCCAGCAGCTTACTCTGGCAGGGTAAAAATGGCTACACCTTC.

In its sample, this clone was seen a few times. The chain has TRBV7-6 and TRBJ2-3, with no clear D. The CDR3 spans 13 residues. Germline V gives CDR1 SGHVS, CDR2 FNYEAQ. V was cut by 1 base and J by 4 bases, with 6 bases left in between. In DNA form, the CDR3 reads TGTGCCAGCAGCTTAGACACGCCAGATACGCAGTATTTT. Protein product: CASSLDTPDTQYF.